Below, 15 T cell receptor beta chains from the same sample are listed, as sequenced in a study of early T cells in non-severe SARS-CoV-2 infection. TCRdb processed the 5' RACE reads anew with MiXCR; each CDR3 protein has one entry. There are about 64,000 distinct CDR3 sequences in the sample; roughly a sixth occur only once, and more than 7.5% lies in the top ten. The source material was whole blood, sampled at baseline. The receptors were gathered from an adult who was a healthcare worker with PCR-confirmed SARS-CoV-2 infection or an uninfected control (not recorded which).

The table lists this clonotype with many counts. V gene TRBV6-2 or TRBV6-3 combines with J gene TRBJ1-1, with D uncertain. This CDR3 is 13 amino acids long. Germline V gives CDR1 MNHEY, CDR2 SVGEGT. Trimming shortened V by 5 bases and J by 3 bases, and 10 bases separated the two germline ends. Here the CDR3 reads CASSQEWDTEAFF. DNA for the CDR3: TGTGCCAGCAGTCAAGAATGGGACACTGAAGCTTTCTTT.

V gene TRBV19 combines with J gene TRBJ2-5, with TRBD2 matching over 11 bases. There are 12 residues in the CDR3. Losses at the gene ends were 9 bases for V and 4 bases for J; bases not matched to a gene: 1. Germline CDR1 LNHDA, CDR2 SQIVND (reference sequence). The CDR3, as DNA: TGTGCCAGCGGACTAGCGGGAGAGACCCAGTACTTC. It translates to CASGLAGETQYF.

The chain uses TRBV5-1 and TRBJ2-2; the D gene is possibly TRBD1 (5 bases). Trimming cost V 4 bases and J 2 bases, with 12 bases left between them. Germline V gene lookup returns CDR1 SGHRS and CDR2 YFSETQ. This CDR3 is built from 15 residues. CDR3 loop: CASSRDSSNTGELFF. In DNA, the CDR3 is TGCGCCAGCAGCAGAGACAGCTCCAACACCGGGGAGCTGTTTTTT.

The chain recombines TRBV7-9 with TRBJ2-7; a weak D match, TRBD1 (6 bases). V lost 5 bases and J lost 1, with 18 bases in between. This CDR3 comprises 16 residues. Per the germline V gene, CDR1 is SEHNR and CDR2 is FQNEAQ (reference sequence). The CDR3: CASSDDRDILSYEQYF. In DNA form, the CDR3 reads TGTGCCAGCAGCGATGACCGGGACATACTTTCCTACGAGCAGTACTTC.

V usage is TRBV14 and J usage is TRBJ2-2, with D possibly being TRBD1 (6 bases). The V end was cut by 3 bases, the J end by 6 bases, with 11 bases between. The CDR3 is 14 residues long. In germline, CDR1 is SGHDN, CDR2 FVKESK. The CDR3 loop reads CASSHLGAAGELFF. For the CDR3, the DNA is TGTGCCAGCAGCCATTTGGGGGCCGCCGGGGAGCTGTTTTTT.

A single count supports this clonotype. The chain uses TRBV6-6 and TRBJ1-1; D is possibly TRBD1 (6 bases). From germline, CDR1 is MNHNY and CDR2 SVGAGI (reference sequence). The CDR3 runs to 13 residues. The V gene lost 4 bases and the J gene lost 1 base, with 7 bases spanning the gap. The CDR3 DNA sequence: TGTGCCAGCAGTTGGGACACGAACACTGAAGCTTTCTTT. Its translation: CASSWDTNTEAFF.

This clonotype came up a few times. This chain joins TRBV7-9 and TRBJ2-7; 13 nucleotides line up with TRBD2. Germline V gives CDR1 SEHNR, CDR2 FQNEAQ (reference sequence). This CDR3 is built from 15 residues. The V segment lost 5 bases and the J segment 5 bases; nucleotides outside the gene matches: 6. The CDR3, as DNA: TGTGCCAGCAGCGAACTAGCGGGAGGGCCTGACGAGCAGTACTTC. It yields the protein CASSELAGGPDEQYF.

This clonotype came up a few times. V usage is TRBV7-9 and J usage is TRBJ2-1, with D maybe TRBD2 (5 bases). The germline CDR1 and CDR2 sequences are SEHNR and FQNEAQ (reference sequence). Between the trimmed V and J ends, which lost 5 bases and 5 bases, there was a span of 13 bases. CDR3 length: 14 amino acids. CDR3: CASSSGDGHNEQFF. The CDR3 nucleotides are TGTGCCAGCAGCAGCGGCGACGGCCACAATGAGCAGTTCTTC.

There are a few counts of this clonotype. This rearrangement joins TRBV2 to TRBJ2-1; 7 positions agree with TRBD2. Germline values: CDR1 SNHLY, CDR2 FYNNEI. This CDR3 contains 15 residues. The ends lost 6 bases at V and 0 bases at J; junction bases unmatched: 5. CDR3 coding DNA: TGTGCCAGCAGGACTAGCCAAAACTCCTACAATGAGCAGTTCTTC. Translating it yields CASRTSQNSYNEQFF.

The CDR3 bases are TGCAGTGCTACCTCTGGGGGGGGCACAGATACGCAGTATTTT. Translation: CSATSGGGTDTQYF. V gene TRBV20-1 combines with J gene TRBJ2-3, with 7 bases that match TRBD2. Germline CDR1 and CDR2: DFQATT and SNEGSKA (reference sequence). The CDR3 spans 14 residues. The V and J ends lost 4 bases and 1 base, in that order; junction bases with no gene match: 5.

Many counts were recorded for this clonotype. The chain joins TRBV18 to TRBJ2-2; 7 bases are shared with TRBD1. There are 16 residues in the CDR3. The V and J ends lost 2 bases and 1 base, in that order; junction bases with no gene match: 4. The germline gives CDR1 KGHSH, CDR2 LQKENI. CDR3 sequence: CASSPRGQLNTGELFF. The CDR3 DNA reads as TGTGCCAGCTCACCAAGGGGACAGCTGAACACCGGGGAGCTGTTTTTT.

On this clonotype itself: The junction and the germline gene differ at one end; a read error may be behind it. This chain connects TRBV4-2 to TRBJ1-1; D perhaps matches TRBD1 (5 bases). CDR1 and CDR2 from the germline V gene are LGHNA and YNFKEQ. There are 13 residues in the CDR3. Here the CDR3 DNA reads TGTGCCAGCAGCCAGGAGGGGAACCCTGAAGCTTTCTTT. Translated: CASSQEGNPEAFF.

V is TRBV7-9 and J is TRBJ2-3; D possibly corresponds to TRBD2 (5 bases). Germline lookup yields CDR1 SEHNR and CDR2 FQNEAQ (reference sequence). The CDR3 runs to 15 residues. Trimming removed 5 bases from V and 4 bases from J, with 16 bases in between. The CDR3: CASSLQLGQADTQYF. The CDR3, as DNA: TGTGCCAGCAGCCTGCAACTAGGGCAGGCAGATACGCAGTATTTT.

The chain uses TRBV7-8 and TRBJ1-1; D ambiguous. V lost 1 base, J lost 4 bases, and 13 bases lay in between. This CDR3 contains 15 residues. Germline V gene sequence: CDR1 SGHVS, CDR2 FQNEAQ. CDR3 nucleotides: TGTGCCAGCAGCTTAGTGGGCAGGAGGAGCACTGAAGCTTTCTTT. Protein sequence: CASSLVGRRSTEAFF.

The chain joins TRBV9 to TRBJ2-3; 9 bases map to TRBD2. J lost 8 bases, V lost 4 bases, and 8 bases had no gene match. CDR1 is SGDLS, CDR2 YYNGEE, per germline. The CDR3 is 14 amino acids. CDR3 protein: CASSTTGTSSTQYF. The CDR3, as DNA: TGTGCCAGCAGCACCACCGGGACTAGCTCTACGCAGTATTTT.